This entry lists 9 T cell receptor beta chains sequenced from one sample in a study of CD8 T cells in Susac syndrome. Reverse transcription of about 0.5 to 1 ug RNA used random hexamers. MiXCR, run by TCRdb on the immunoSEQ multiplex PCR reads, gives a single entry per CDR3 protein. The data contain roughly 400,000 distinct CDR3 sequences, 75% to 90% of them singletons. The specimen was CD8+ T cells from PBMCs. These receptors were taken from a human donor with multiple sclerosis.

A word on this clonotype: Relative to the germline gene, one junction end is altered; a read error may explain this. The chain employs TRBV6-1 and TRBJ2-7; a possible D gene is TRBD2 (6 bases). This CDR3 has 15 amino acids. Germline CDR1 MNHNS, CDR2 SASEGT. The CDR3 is CASSQAAGSAYEQYF. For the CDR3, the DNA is TGTGCCAGCAGTCAAGCTGCGGGGAGTGCCTACGAGCAGTACTTC.

CDR3 sequence reads: CASSLTRTGGTDTQYF. The CDR3 nucleotides are TGTGCCAGCAGCTTGACCCGGACAGGGGGCACAGATACGCAGTATTTT. This rearrangement joins TRBV5-8 to TRBJ2-3, with 9 bases lining up with TRBD1. The CDR3 extends over 16 amino acids. Germline CDR1 reads SGHTS; CDR2 reads YDEGEE. Trimming removed 1 base from V and 1 base from J; junction bases left unmatched: 4. The full variable domain, rest sourced from reference TRBV5-8 and TRBJ2-3, is EAGVTQSPTHLIKTRGQQATLRCSPISGHTSVYWYQQALGLGLQFLLWYDEGEERNRGNFPPRFSGRQFPNYSSELNVNALELEDSALYLCASSLTRTGGTDTQYFGPGTRLTVL.

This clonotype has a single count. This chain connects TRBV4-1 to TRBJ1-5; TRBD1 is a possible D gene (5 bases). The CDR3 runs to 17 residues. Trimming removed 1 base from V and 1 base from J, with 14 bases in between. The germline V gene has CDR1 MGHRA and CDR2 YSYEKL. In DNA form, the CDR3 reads TGCGCCAGCAGCCAAGCCCCACAGGAGATAAGCAATCAGCCCCAGCATTTT. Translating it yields CASSQAPQEISNQPQHF.

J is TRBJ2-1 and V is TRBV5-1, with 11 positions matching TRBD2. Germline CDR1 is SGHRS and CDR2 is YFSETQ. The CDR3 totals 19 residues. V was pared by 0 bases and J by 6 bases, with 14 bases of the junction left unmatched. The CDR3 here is CASSLAGLAGNFMVNEQFF. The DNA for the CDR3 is TGCGCCAGCAGCTTGGCCGGACTAGCGGGTAATTTTATGGTCAATGAGCAGTTCTTC. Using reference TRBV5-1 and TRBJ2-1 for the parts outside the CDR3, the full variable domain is KAGVTQTPRYLIKTRGQQVTLSCSPISGHRSVSWYQQTPGQGLQFLFEYFSETQRNKGNFPGRFSGRQFSNSRSEMNVSTLELGDSALYLCASSLAGLAGNFMVNEQFFGPGTRLTVL.

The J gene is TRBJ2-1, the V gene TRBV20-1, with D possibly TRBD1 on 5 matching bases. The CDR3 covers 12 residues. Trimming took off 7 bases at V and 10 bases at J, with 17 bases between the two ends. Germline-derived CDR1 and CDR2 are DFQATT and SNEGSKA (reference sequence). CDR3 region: CSGVLTGSEQFF. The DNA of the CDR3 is TGCAGTGGTGTACTCACAGGTAGCGAGCAGTTCTTC.

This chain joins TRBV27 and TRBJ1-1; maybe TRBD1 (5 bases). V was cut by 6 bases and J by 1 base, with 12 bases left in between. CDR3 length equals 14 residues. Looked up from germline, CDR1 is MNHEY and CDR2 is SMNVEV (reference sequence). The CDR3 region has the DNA TGTGCCAGCAGGCTGGGGACGGAGAACACTGAAGCTTTCTTT. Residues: CASRLGTENTEAFF.

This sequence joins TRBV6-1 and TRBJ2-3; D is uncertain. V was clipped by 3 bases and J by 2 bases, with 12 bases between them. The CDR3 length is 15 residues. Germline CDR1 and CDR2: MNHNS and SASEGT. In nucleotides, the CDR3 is TGTGCCAGCAGTGAGGAGCCACTGCACACAGATACGCAGTATTTT. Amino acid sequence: CASSEEPLHTDTQYF.

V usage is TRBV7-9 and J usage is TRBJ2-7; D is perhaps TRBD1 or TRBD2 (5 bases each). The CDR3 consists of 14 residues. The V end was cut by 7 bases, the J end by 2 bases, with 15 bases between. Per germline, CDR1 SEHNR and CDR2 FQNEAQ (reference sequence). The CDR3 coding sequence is TGTGCCAGCACCCTGGGGACGGAGCCCTACGAGCAGTACTTC. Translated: CASTLGTEPYEQYF. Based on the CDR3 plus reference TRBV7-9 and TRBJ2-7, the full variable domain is DTGVSQNPRHKITKRGQNVTFRCDPISEHNRLYWYRQTLGQGPEFLTYFQNEAQLEKSRLLSDRFSAERPKGSFSTLEIQRTEQGDSAMYLCASTLGTEPYEQYFGPGTRLTVT.

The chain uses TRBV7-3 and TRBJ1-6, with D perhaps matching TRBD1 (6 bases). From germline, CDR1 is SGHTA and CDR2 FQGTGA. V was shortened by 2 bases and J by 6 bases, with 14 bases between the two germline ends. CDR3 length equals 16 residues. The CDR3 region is CASSLGGDISNSPLHF. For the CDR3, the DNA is TGTGCCAGCAGCTTAGGAGGGGACATAAGTAATTCACCCCTCCACTTT. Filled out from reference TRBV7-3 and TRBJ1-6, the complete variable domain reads GAGVSQTPSNKVTEKGKYVELRCDPISGHTALYWYRQSLGQGPEFLIYFQGTGAADDSGLPNDRFFAVRPEGSVSTLKIQRTERGDSAVYLCASSLGGDISNSPLHFGNGTRLTVT.